Here is one T cell receptor (beta chain) with its context. The data belong to a study of cytomegalovirus exposure and HLA in healthy donors. The data were produced by immunoSEQ multiplex PCR, yet TCRdb's version contains in-frame clones alone and is incomplete. This sample has about 73,000 clones, with approximately 95% found just once. Germline V gives CDR1 SGHDN, CDR2 FVKESK. V lost 4 bases, J lost 1 base, and 2 bases stayed unmatched. The CDR3 runs 16 residues. This clonotype originated in a man between 18 and 35 years old in good health and CMV-seronegative. V and J are TRBV14 and TRBJ1-4; 11 bases match TRBD1. Sequenced material: PBMCs. CDR3 coding DNA: TGTGCCAGCAGCCGAGGGACAGGGGGAACTAATGAAAAACTGTTTTTT. Amino acid sequence: CASSRGTGGTNEKLFF.